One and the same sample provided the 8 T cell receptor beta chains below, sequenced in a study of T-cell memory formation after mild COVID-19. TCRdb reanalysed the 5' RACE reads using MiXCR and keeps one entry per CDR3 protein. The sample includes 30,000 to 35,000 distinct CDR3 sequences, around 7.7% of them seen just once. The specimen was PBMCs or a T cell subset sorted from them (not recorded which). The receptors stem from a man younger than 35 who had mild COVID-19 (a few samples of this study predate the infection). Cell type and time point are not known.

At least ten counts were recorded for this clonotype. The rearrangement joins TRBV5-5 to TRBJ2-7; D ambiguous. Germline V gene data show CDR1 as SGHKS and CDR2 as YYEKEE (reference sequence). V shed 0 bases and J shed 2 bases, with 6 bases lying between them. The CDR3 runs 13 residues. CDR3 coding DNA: TGTGCCAGCAGCTTGGCAGCCGCCTACGAGCAGTACGTC. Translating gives CASSLAAAYEQYV.

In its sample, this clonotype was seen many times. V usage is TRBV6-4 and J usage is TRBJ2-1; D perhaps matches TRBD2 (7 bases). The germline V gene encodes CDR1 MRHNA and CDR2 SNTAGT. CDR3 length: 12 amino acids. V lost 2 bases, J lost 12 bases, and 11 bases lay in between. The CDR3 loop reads CASSDRGGPQFF. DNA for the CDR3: TGTGCCAGCAGTGACAGGGGGGGCCCGCAGTTCTTC.

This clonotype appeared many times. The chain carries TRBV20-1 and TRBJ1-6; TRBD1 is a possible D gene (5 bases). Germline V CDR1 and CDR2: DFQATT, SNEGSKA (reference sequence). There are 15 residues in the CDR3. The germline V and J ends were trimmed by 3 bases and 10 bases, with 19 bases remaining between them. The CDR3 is CSASPGTESLSPLHF. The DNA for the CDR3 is TGCAGTGCTAGTCCCGGGACCGAGTCTCTATCACCCCTCCACTTT.

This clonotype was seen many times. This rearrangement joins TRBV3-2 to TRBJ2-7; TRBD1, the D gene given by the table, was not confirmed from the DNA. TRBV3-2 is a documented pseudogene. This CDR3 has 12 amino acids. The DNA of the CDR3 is TGTGCCAGCAGTCCCTGGACGGGCGAGCAGTACTTC. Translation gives CASSPWTGEQYF.

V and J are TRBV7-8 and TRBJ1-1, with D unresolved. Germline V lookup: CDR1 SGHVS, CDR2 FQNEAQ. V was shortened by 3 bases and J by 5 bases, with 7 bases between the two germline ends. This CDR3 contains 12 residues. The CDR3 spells CASSLGETEAFF. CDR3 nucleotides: TGTGCCAGCAGCTTGGGAGAGACTGAAGCTTTCTTT.

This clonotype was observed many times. The DNA of the CDR3 is TGTGCCAGCAGAGACAGGGGGCGCGGGGAGACCCAGTACTTC. Translated, it gives CASRDRGRGETQYF. The rearrangement links TRBV28 to TRBJ2-5; 10 bases fit TRBD1. The germline V gene encodes CDR1 MDHEN and CDR2 SYDVKM. Trimming cost V 6 bases and J 5 bases; bases outside gene matches: 6. The CDR3 totals 14 residues.

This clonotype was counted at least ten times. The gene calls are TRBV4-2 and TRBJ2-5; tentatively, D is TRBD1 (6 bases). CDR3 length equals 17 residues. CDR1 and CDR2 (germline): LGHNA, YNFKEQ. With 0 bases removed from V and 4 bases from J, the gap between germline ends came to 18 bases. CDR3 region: CASSQELNRDGRETQYF. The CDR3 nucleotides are TGTGCCAGCAGCCAAGAGTTGAACAGGGACGGACGAGAGACCCAGTACTTC.

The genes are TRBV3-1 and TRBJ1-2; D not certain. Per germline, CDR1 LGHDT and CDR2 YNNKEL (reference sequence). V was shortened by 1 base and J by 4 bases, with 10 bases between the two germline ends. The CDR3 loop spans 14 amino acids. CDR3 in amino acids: CASSQGGWAYGYTF. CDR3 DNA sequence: TGTGCCAGCAGCCAAGGCGGATGGGCCTATGGCTACACCTTC.